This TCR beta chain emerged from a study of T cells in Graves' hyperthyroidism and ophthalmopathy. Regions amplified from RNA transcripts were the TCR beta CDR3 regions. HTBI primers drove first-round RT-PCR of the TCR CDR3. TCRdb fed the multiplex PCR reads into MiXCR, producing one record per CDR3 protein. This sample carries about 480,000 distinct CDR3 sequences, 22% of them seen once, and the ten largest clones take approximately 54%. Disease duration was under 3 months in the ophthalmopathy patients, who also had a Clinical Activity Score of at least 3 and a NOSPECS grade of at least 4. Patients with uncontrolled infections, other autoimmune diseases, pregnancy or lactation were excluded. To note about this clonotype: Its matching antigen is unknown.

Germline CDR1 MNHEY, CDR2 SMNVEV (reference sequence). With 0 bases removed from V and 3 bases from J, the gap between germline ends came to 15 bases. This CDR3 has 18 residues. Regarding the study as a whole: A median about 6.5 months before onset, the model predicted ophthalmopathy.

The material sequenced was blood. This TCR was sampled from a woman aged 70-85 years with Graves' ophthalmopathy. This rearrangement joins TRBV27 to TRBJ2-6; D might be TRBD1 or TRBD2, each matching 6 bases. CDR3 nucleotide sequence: TGTGCCAGCAGTTTATCGTCTTGGGGGGCGGGTGGGGCCAACGTCCTGACTTTC. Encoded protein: CASSLSSWGAGGANVLTF.